A single sample is the source of the 5 T cell receptor beta chains below, sequenced in a study of cytomegalovirus exposure and HLA in healthy donors. PCR employed 60 Vbeta and 13 Jbeta primers. Only in-frame clones appear in the TCRdb table, and some are missing; sequencing was by immunoSEQ multiplex PCR. Of over 90,000 clones in the sample, around 77% were seen once. Material for sequencing was PBMCs. The receptors originated from a man aged 45 to 65 in good health and CMV-seropositive.

The genes are TRBV6-5 and TRBJ1-1, with 9 bases matching TRBD1. Looked up from germline, CDR1 is MNHEY and CDR2 is SVGAGI. The CDR3 runs 14 residues. The J segment lost 11 bases and the V segment lost 2 bases, leaving 9 bases of the junction unmatched. This chain's CDR3 is CASSYDGQGTAAFF. CDR3 coding DNA: TGTGCCAGCAGTTACGACGGACAGGGGACCGCGGCTTTCTTT.

The V call is TRBV28, the J call TRBJ1-2; 10 bases fit TRBD1. The length of the CDR3 is 13 residues. V lost 6 bases to trimming and J lost 7 bases; unmatched junction nucleotides: 5. From germline, CDR1 is MDHEN and CDR2 SYDVKM. This CDR3 reads CASRGTGEGGYTF. DNA of the CDR3: TGTGCCAGCAGGGGGACAGGGGAGGGTGGCTACACCTTC.

The table lists this clone with a count of one. This chain joins TRBV2 and TRBJ2-4; tentatively, D is TRBD2 (6 bases). V was trimmed by 7 bases and J by 3 bases, leaving 16 bases between them. In germline, CDR1 is SNHLY, CDR2 FYNNEI. The CDR3 covers 15 residues. The DNA for the CDR3 is TGTGCCAGCATAGGGGATAGTAGCGGCAAAAACATTCAGTACTTC. Translating it yields CASIGDSSGKNIQYF.

The J gene is TRBJ2-3, the V gene TRBV10-1; TRBD2 matches at 9 bases. Germline V CDR1 and CDR2: WNHNN, SYGVQD (reference sequence). This CDR3 region has 17 residues. The J segment lost 4 bases and the V segment lost 3 bases, leaving 11 bases of the junction unmatched. Written as DNA, the CDR3 is TGCGCCAGCAGTGAAGGGTTTGGCGGGAGGGCCGCAGATACGCAGTATTTT. This encodes CASSEGFGGRAADTQYF.

The V call is TRBV27, the J call TRBJ2-2; TRBD1 matches at 9 bases. The CDR3 runs 14 residues. Trimming cost V 7 bases and J 4 bases; bases outside gene matches: 4. Germline CDR1 reads MNHEY; CDR2 reads SMNVEV (reference sequence). The CDR3 DNA reads TGTGCCAGCAAATGGACAGGGGTCACCGGGGAGCTGTTTTTT. Translated, it gives CASKWTGVTGELFF.